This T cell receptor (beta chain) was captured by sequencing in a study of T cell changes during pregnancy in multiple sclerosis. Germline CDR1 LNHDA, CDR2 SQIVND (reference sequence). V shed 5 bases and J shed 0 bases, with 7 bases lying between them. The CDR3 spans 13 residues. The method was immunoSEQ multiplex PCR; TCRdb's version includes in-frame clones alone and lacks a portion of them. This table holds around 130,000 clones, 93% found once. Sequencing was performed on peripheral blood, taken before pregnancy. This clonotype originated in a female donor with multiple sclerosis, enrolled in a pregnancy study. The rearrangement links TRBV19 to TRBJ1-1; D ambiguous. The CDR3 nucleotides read TGTGCCAGTAGTGTCAGAATGAACACTGAAGCTTTCTTT. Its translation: CASSVRMNTEAFF.